These 6 T cell receptor beta chains share one sample of origin, sequenced in a study of blood T cell repertoires in COVID-19. Here immunoSEQ multiplex PCR was the method, and the copy in TCRdb shows in-frame clones only, minus some. The sample has approximately 82,000 clones, around 89% seen once. Sample: peripheral blood. The receptors derive from a man in his sixties or seventies with active or convalescent COVID-19.

The table lists this clone with a few counts. This chain joins TRBV7-9 and TRBJ2-7, with 9 bases aligning to TRBD1. Germline CDR1 and CDR2: SEHNR and FQNEAQ (reference sequence). V lost 6 bases to trimming and J lost 2 bases; unmatched junction nucleotides: 8. The CDR3 runs to 15 residues. The CDR3 DNA is TGTGCCAGCAGGGCCGGGACAGGGAGAACCTACGAGCAGTACTTC. It translates to CASRAGTGRTYEQYF.

The CDR3 region is CASTSLRTEAFF. Here the CDR3 DNA reads TGTGCCAGCACGTCCCTCCGTACTGAAGCTTTCTTT. The V gene is TRBV6-5, the J gene TRBJ1-1, with D unresolved. Per the germline V gene, CDR1 is MNHEY and CDR2 is SVGAGI. V was cut by 7 bases and J by 5 bases, with 11 bases left in between. This CDR3 contains 12 residues.

The chain has TRBV18 and TRBJ1-6, with D hard to call. The ends were cut back, 6 bases at V and 9 bases at J, with 9 bases in the middle. The CDR3 runs to 12 residues. Germline loops: CDR1 KGHSH, CDR2 LQKENI. The chain's CDR3 is CASSNSFSPLHF. CDR3 coding DNA: TGTGCCAGCTCGAACAGCTTTTCACCCCTCCACTTT.

The table lists this clone with a count of one. The chain employs TRBV27 and TRBJ2-7, with 7 bases matching TRBD2. Germline CDR1 and CDR2: MNHEY and SMNVEV (reference sequence). V gave up 1 base and J gave up 5 bases; unmatched junction bases: 14. The length of the CDR3 is 17 residues. The CDR3 DNA sequence: TGTGCCAGCAGTTTATTTTGGATGGGGGAGGGCCGCAACGAGCAGTACTTC. It translates to CASSLFWMGEGRNEQYF.

J is TRBJ1-1 and V is TRBV28; D is possibly TRBD1 (5 bases). The CDR3 sequence is 14 residues long. Germline assignment: CDR1 MDHEN and CDR2 SYDVKM. V gave up 7 bases and J gave up 4 bases, with 16 bases separating them. The chain's CDR3 is CASNQGILSTEAFF. In nucleotides, the CDR3 is TGTGCCAGCAACCAGGGAATTTTGAGCACTGAAGCTTTCTTT.

J is TRBJ2-7 and V is TRBV28; a possible D gene is TRBD1 (5 bases). Germline assignment: CDR1 MDHEN and CDR2 SYDVKM. This CDR3 has 15 residues. The V and J ends lost 3 bases and 3 bases respectively, with 15 bases between them. The CDR3 DNA reads as TGTGCCAGCAGTTTGTCCTCAGGGTTTATCTACGAGCAGTACTTC. Translated: CASSLSSGFIYEQYF.